This TCR beta chain was identified in a study of beta chain features in type 1 diabetes. The study, taken as a whole, reports: There was a moderate but significant shortening of TCRB CDR3s in all four CD4+ subsets of Type 1 diabetes patients.

Details on this clone: The antigen is not known.

Trimming removed 0 bases at V and 7 bases at J, with 14 bases between. The CDR3 is made up of 14 amino acids. Germline V gene data show CDR1 as GTSNPN and CDR2 as SVGIG (reference sequence). Purities over 98% were achieved in all sorted populations. Since all of the isolated RNA was reverse transcribed, expressed TCRB transcripts were what got sequenced. Average reads for naive, central memory and regulatory T cell samples were roughly 3.5 million. TCRdb keeps only in-frame clones here, not all; method: immunoSEQ multiplex PCR. This table has around 250,000 clones, roughly 24% appearing once. The clonotype was recovered from a young woman with type 1 diabetes. J is TRBJ2-3 and V is TRBV30; D possibly corresponds to TRBD2 (5 bases). Input material: naive CD4+ T cells from blood. The CDR3 DNA reads as TGTGCCTGGAGTGTACCAGGACTCCAATATACGCAGTATTTT. This codes for CAWSVPGLQYTQYF. The full variable domain, its missing parts supplied by reference TRBV30 and TRBJ2-3, is SQTIHQWPATLVQPVGSPLSLECTVEGTSNPNLYWYRQAAGRGLQLLFYSVGIGQISSEVPQNLSASRPQDRQFILSSKKLLLSDSGFYLCAWSVPGLQYTQYFGPGTRLTVL.